This is a list of T cell receptor beta chains from one sample in a study of blood T cell repertoires in COVID-19. The repertoire was sequenced with immunoSEQ multiplex PCR; TCRdb's copy has only in-frame clones and lacks some. The table has 200,000 to 250,000 clones, about 91% seen once; the top ten hold 10%. The specimen was PBMCs or T cells enriched from blood (not recorded which). These receptors were collected from a man between 18 and 35 years old with acute COVID-19. The CDR3 runs from the conserved cysteine through the conserved F or W. A D gene is named only where the DNA matches it firmly. Clone size is given for some rows only: seen once, a few or many times, or a class if the clone is expanded.

j_call,clone_size,d_call,v_call,cdr3_aa,cdr3_nt
TRBJ2-1,NA,TRBD2,TRBV25-1,CASSAQGAGGRTYNEQFF,TGTGCCAGCAGTGCCCAAGGGGCGGGAGGGCGAACCTACAATGAGCAGTTCTTC
TRBJ2-7,NA,TRBD2,TRBV6-5,CASSSGKGYEQYF,TGTGCCAGCAGTAGCGGGAAAGGGTACGAGCAGTACTTC
TRBJ2-4,NA,NA,TRBV19,CASTDWAKNIQYF,TGTGCCAGTACCGACTGGGCCAAAAACATTCAGTACTTC
TRBJ1-6,few,NA,TRBV19,CASSMDKGGNSPLHF,TGTGCCAGTAGTATGGACAAGGGAGGTAATTCACCCCTCCACTTT
TRBJ1-4,once,NA,TRBV28,CASSLSATNEKLFF,TGTGCCAGCAGTTTATCTGCAACTAATGAAAAACTGTTTTTT
TRBJ2-7,NA,TRBD2,TRBV4-3,CASSQDTSGKGEQYF,TGCGCCAGCAGCCAAGATACTAGCGGGAAGGGCGAGCAGTACTTC
TRBJ1-5,NA,NA,TRBV24-1,CATSDSGVQPQHF,TGTGCCACCAGTGATTCAGGGGTTCAGCCCCAGCATTTT
TRBJ1-5,NA,NA,TRBV6-1,CASSELNQPQHF,TGTGCCAGCAGTGAACTGAATCAGCCCCAGCATTTT
TRBJ2-3,NA,TRBD2,TRBV19,CASSIIGGAAETDTQYF,TGTGCCAGTAGTATTATCGGGGGGGCGGCGGAGACAGATACGCAGTATTTT
TRBJ2-7,NA,TRBD2,TRBV29-1,CSVGILAGVSYEQYF,TGCAGCGTGGGGATTCTAGCGGGGGTATCCTACGAGCAGTACTTC
TRBJ2-7,NA,NA,TRBV2,CASTADGGRAYEQYF,TGTGCCAGCACGGCAGACGGGGGGCGCGCCTACGAGCAGTACTTC
TRBJ1-1,NA,NA,TRBV4-3,CASSQGQQGDTEAFF,TGCGCCAGCAGCCAAGGGCAACAGGGTGACACTGAAGCTTTCTTT
TRBJ1-1,NA,TRBD1,TRBV28,CASSLVSGTGKFGSRNTEAFF,TGTGCCAGCAGTTTAGTCTCTGGGACAGGGAAGTTTGGGTCAAGGAACACTGAAGCTTTCTTT
TRBJ2-3,few,TRBD2,TRBV7-3,CASSFLSGGGRADTQYF,TGTGCCAGCAGCTTCCTATCCGGTGGCGGGAGGGCAGATACGCAGTATTTT
TRBJ2-2,NA,NA,TRBV27,CASRPWAGANTGELFF,TGTGCCAGCAGACCTTGGGCGGGGGCAAACACCGGGGAGCTGTTTTTT
TRBJ1-2,NA,NA,TRBV20-1,CSARWLGGYTF,TGCAGTGCTAGATGGCTCGGGGGATACACCTTC
TRBJ1-1,NA,NA,TRBV6-5,CASSWEGNTEAFF,TGTGCCAGCAGTTGGGAGGGTAACACTGAAGCTTTCTTT
TRBJ2-3,NA,TRBD2,TRBV24-1,CATSDPLAGGGDTQYF,TGTGCCACCAGTGATCCTCTAGCGGGAGGAGGGGATACGCAGTATTTT